The rows below give T cell receptor beta chains drawn from one sample of a study of cytomegalovirus exposure and HLA in healthy donors. Profiling relied on immunoSEQ multiplex PCR, and the TCRdb table lists in-frame clones only, not all of them. The sample holds roughly 180,000 clones, more than 65% seen once. The sequencing input was PBMCs. The receptors come from a girl between 10 and 17 years old in good health and CMV-seropositive. CDR3s include the opening cysteine and the closing phenylalanine or tryptophan.

TRBJ1-2,TRBV19,CASSRPGQGGNYGYTF
TRBJ1-6,TRBV12-5,CASGLGGKGQEKNSPLHF
TRBJ1-1,TRBV6-1,CASSKDNMNTEAFF
TRBJ2-1,TRBV19,CASTSWVDRDNEQFF
TRBJ2-1,TRBV2,CASAPYYTSGAPYNEQFF
TRBJ1-1,TRBV15,CATSRIYPRGLRAFF
TRBJ2-1,TRBV5-1,CASSLGTSGENEQFF
TRBJ2-5,TRBV18,CASSPWQLYQETQYF
TRBJ2-3,TRBV29-1,CSVRGGGRGVTDTQYF
TRBJ1-5,TRBV4-2,CASSQGDRDQPQHF
TRBJ2-2,TRBV6-5,CASRGHGSRELFF
TRBJ1-2,TRBV29-1,CSVEGGGGYTF
TRBJ1-1,TRBV7-8,CASRRGGETGGKRNTEAFF
TRBJ2-5,TRBV9,CASSLGTGVGETQYF
TRBJ2-3,TRBV15,CATRPGLAGLDTQYF
TRBJ2-5,TRBV29-1,CSVVATGGLQGLRPGQYF
TRBJ1-2,TRBV5-4,CASSYRDRGGDGYTF
TRBJ2-1,TRBV19,CASKRTGAVYNEQFF
TRBJ1-1,TRBV15,CATSTRTGMNTEAFF
TRBJ2-1,TRBV5-6,CASSLGAGGTNNEQFF
TRBJ1-1,TRBV18,CASSLQGPPNTEAFF
TRBJ2-5,TRBV9,CASSVGTSGGGETQYF
TRBJ1-1,TRBV14,CASSQVAGIVFF
TRBJ2-5,TRBV5-4,CASSQGRDTQETQYF
TRBJ1-5,TRBV6-6,CASSLQGAGNQPQHF
TRBJ1-2,TRBV5-4,CASSLDRDYGYTF
TRBJ1-5,TRBV19,CASRPGNQPQHF
TRBJ1-1,TRBV11-3,CASSPPGQGVTEAFF
TRBJ2-3,TRBV6-5,CASSPTSGGTDTQYF
TRBJ2-3,TRBV7-8,CASSPGLAGYTQYF
TRBJ1-4,TRBV2,CASEAESTNEKLFF
TRBJ1-1,TRBV5-6,CASWGHTEAFF
TRBJ2-7,TRBV9,CASSVAQGNYEQYF
TRBJ2-1,TRBV4-3,CASSQDGQGVSYNEQFF
TRBJ1-4,TRBV5-6,CASSLRQGRTNEKLFF
TRBJ2-3,TRBV30,CAWSVRADTQYF
TRBJ1-6,TRBV27,CASSSPGSLHF
TRBJ2-7,TRBV11-2,CASSLVWAGALNEQYF
TRBJ2-3,TRBV5-1,CASSLALEDTQYF
TRBJ1-5,TRBV7-8,CASSLVGRTGYSNQPQHF
TRBJ2-1,TRBV29-1,CSVGALGLAGGGNEQFF
TRBJ2-7,TRBV5-1,CASKSEGSRREQYF
TRBJ1-5,TRBV19,CASSIDRGKEQPQHF
TRBJ2-7,TRBV6-1,CASKSASYPYEQYF
TRBJ2-5,TRBV19,CASSIGVQGKETQYF
TRBJ2-5,TRBV9,CASSSPDSFQETQYF
TRBJ1-6,TRBV13,CASRSQGFNSPLHF
TRBJ1-4,TRBV11-3,CASSPPGQGGREKLFF